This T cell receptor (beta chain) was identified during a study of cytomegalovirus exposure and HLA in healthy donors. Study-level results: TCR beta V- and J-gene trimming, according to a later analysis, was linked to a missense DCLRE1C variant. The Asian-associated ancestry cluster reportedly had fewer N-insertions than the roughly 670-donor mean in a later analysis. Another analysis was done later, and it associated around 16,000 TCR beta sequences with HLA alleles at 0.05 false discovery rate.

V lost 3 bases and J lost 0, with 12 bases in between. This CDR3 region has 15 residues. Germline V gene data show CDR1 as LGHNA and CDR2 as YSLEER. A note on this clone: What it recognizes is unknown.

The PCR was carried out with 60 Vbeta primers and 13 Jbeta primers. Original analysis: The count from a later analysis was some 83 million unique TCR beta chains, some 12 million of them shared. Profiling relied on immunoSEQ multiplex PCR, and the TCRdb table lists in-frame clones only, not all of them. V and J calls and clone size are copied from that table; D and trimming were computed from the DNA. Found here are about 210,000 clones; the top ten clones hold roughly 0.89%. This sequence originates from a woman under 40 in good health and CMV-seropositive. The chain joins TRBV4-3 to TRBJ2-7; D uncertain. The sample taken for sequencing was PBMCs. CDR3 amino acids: CASSHSDQASYEQYF. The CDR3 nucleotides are TGCGCCAGCAGCCATTCTGATCAGGCCTCCTACGAGCAGTACTTC.